This is a list of T cell receptor beta chains from one sample in a study of PD-1 blockade in classical Hodgkin lymphoma. Generated by immunoSEQ multiplex PCR, the TCRdb table keeps only in-frame clones and is missing some. Of more than 35,000 clones listed, less than 85% are singletons. Source: peripheral blood mononuclear cells (PBMCs), taken before the second cycle of nivolumab. Receptor source: a human donor with classical Hodgkin lymphoma. Each CDR3 is given with its conserved first and last residue. Fields, in order: V gene, D gene, clone size, J gene, CDR3 DNA, CDR3 protein. D genes are given only for firm matches. Not all rows give a size; the values are once, few, many and, for expanded clones, a class.

>TRBV11-2|-|-|TRBJ2-7
TGTGCCAGCAGCTTGAACTACGAGCAGTACTTC
CASSLNYEQYF
>TRBV4-1|-|few|TRBJ1-6
TGCGCCAGCAGCCAAGATCCGGTCCGGGGGTCACCCCTCCACTTT
CASSQDPVRGSPLHF
>TRBV7-2|-|-|TRBJ1-5
TGTGCCAGCAGCAATGACAGAGACAATCAGCCCCAGCATTTT
CASSNDRDNQPQHF
>TRBV11-3|TRBD1|-|TRBJ2-1
TGTGCCAGCAGCATCCGGGACAGCCCCTACAATGAGCAGTTCTTC
CASSIRDSPYNEQFF
>TRBV27|-|-|TRBJ1-5
TGTGCCAGCAGTTGGTCCCGCAATCAGCCCCAGCATTTT
CASSWSRNQPQHF
>TRBV7-2|-|once|TRBJ2-2
TGTGCCAGCAGTGAAGGGCACGGAGGTACCGGGGAGCTGTTTTTT
CASSEGHGGTGELFF
>TRBV15|-|-|TRBJ2-5
TGTGTCACCAGCAGAGATAGGCAGGGAGAGACCCAGTACTTC
CVTSRDRQGETQYF
>TRBV4-3|-|-|TRBJ1-6
TGCGCCAGCAGCCACACCAGGGGTTCACCCCTCCACTTT
CASSHTRGSPLHF
>TRBV11-3|TRBD1|-|TRBJ2-5
TGTGCCAGCAGCCCAGGGGGTGTAGGAGAGACCCAGTACTTC
CASSPGGVGETQYF
>TRBV4-2|TRBD1|-|TRBJ2-3
TGTGCCAGCAGCCAAGAAGGACAGGGGGTAGGCACAGATACGCAGTATTTT
CASSQEGQGVGTDTQYF
>TRBV5-1|-|-|TRBJ1-4
TGCGCCAGCAGTATGAGTTTTTTGACTAATGAAAAACTGTTTTTT
CASSMSFLTNEKLFF
>TRBV7-2|-|-|TRBJ2-3
TGTGCCAGCAGCTCCAAGCGGACTGCTCGGGTAGATACGCAGTATTTT
CASSSKRTARVDTQYF
>TRBV29-1|-|-|TRBJ2-1
TGCAGCGTTCCCGAGCCCCACAATGAGCAGTTCTTC
CSVPEPHNEQFF
>TRBV5-5|-|once|TRBJ1-4
TGTGCCAGCAGCTTGGGAGTGGGGACACTGTTTTTT
CASSLGVGTLFF
>TRBV10-3|-|-|TRBJ2-7
TGTGCCATCTGCCGGGACGGAGCGACCTACGAGCAGTACTTC
CAICRDGATYEQYF
>TRBV18|TRBD1|-|TRBJ2-6
TGTGCCAGCTCAGCGACAGGGTCTGGGGCCAACGTCCTGACTTTC
CASSATGSGANVLTF
>TRBV5-1|TRBD1|-|TRBJ1-1
TGCGCCAGCAGCTTGGGACAGGGCGGGGAGACTGAAGCTTTCTTT
CASSLGQGGETEAFF
>TRBV6-1|-|-|TRBJ2-3
TGTGCCAGCAGTGAAGCGAGGTCAGGAGAGGGCACAGATACGCAGTATTTT
CASSEARSGEGTDTQYF
>TRBV13|TRBD2|-|TRBJ2-2
TGTGCCAGCAGCCCTTTAGCGGGGGGGCCTTCCGGGGAGCTGTTTTTT
CASSPLAGGPSGELFF
>TRBV27|TRBD2|few|TRBJ2-3
TGTGCCAGCAGTTGGAGCGGGGCCCGTTGGGGCACAGATACGCAGTATTTT
CASSWSGARWGTDTQYF
>TRBV18|-|-|TRBJ1-2
TGTGCCAGCTCACCACGTTGGGGCTACACCTTC
CASSPRWGYTF
>TRBV5-1|-|few|TRBJ1-3
TGCGCCAGCAGCCCGATCTCTGGAAACACCATATATTTT
CASSPISGNTIYF
>TRBV7-2|-|-|TRBJ2-1
TGTGCCAGCAGCTTAGACAGATACAATGAGCAGTTCTTC
CASSLDRYNEQFF
>TRBV5-5|-|-|TRBJ1-2
TGTGCCAGCAGCCCACAACCGGGACGGGGCTATGGCTACACCTTC
CASSPQPGRGYGYTF
>TRBV6-6|-|-|TRBJ2-7
TGTGCCAGCAGTTACGAGCAGTACTTC
CASSYEQYF
>TRBV4-3|TRBD2|-|TRBJ2-2
TGCGCCAGCAGCCTTTTAGCGGGGGGGATAACCGGGGAGCTGTTTTTT
CASSLLAGGITGELFF
>TRBV7-2|TRBD2|-|TRBJ2-1
TGTGCCAGCAGCTTAGCGTACGCTAGCGGGGGGCGACTTTCCTACAATGAGCAGTTCTTC
CASSLAYASGGRLSYNEQFF
>TRBV21-1|-|-|TRBJ2-4
TGTGCCAGCAGCAAATACCCGACAGGGGACAAAGCCAAAAACATTCAGTACTTC
CASSKYPTGDKAKNIQYF
>TRBV9|-|few|TRBJ1-6
TGTGCCAGCAGCGTGAGAGGGACTAATTCACCCCTCCACTTT
CASSVRGTNSPLHF
>TRBV5-6|TRBD2|few|TRBJ2-5
TGTGCCAGCAGCCTGGGACTAGCGGGAGAAGAGACCCAGTACTTC
CASSLGLAGEETQYF
>TRBV4-3|TRBD2|-|TRBJ2-7
TGCGCCAGCAGCCAAGTAACTAGCGGGCTGGCAGAGCAGTACTTC
CASSQVTSGLAEQYF
>TRBV7-3|TRBD2|-|TRBJ2-7
TGTGCCAGCAGCTCTCCGGGACTAGCGGACCCCTACGAGCAGTACTTC
CASSSPGLADPYEQYF
>TRBV18|-|-|TRBJ2-7
TGTGCCAGCTCACCACGGCCCAGGGCTTACGAGCAGTACTTC
CASSPRPRAYEQYF
>TRBV7-2|-|-|TRBJ2-1
TGTGCCAGCAGTTCCCCGGGGGCGGACAATGAGCAGTTCTTC
CASSSPGADNEQFF
>TRBV19|-|-|TRBJ1-4
TGTGCCAGTAGTATCACCTGGGACAAAAATGAAAAACTGTTTTTT
CASSITWDKNEKLFF
>TRBV10-2|-|-|TRBJ2-3
TGCGCCAGCAGTGAGGGGCCAGATACGCAGTATTTT
CASSEGPDTQYF
>TRBV6-1|TRBD1|-|TRBJ2-7
TGTGCCAGCAGGCCCGATGCCGGGACAGGGTACGAGCAGTACTTC
CASRPDAGTGYEQYF
>TRBV5-1|-|-|TRBJ2-7
TGCGCCAGCAGCAATGGGCGACCGGGAACCTACGAGCAGTACTTC
CASSNGRPGTYEQYF
>TRBV2|-|-|TRBJ1-6
TGTGCCGCGGGCCGTTCCTTAGCTTCACCCCTCCACTTT
CAAGRSLASPLHF
>TRBV5-1|-|-|TRBJ1-1
TGCGCCAGCAGCTTGAGACCCCCGAGTGGCTCTGAAGCTTTCTTT
CASSLRPPSGSEAFF
>TRBV7-9|TRBD1|-|TRBJ2-7
TGTGCCAGCAGCGTTCCGGGACAGGGGCTCTACGAGCAGTACTTC
CASSVPGQGLYEQYF
>TRBV10-2|-|-|TRBJ2-1
TGCGCCAGCAGACGAACAGGGGAGGGGACCTACAATGAGCAGTTCTTC
CASRRTGEGTYNEQFF
>TRBV7-2|-|-|TRBJ2-4
TGTGCCAGCAGCTTAGAACCCTTTCTGGGCAAAAACATTCAGTACTTC
CASSLEPFLGKNIQYF
>TRBV6-1|-|-|TRBJ1-1
TGTGCCAGCACCAGGACGGCGAACACTGAAGCTTTCTTT
CASTRTANTEAFF
>TRBV5-4|TRBD2|-|TRBJ2-5
TGTGCCAGCAGCTTTAGCGGGGGGGCCGTAGAGACCCAGTACTTC
CASSFSGGAVETQYF
>TRBV11-2|-|once|TRBJ2-1
TGTGCCAGCAGCTTAGATACAGGGCCAGACAATGAGCAGTTCTTC
CASSLDTGPDNEQFF
>TRBV7-2|-|-|TRBJ2-7
TGTGCCAGCAGCTTAGGCGCCGGACTGGGGCAGTACTTC
CASSLGAGLGQYF
>TRBV5-5|TRBD1|-|TRBJ1-4
TGTGCCAGCAGCTGGGGGACAGGGAGGGATGAAAAACTGTTTTTT
CASSWGTGRDEKLFF
>TRBV18|-|-|TRBJ2-5
TGTGCCAGCTCACCACCGCAGGGGGAGACCCAGTACTTC
CASSPPQGETQYF
>TRBV21-1|-|-|TRBJ2-7
TGTGCCAGCAGCAAGTCCCGGGACACCCAGGGGGCCTACGAGCAGTACTTC
CASSKSRDTQGAYEQYF
>TRBV15|TRBD1|-|TRBJ2-3
TGTGCCACCAACAGGGGCGGACGGGATACGCAGTATTTT
CATNRGGRDTQYF